The 10 T cell receptor beta chains below were found in one sample sequenced in a study of CD8+ T cells in alopecia areata. cDNA reverse transcribed from extracted RNA served as the sequencing template. Method: immunoSEQ multiplex PCR; TCRdb's copy keeps in-frame clones and lacks some. Of 150,000 to 200,000 clones in the sample, around 59% were seen once. Specified treatment: oral pan-JAK inhibitor, 5-10 mg twice daily. This sample comprised CD4+ T cells sorted from blood, obtained at week 24, from a patient treated with tofacitinib. These receptors all stem from a human donor with alopecia areata.

This rearrangement joins TRBV5-1 to TRBJ2-2; D not certain. The ends were cut back, 3 bases at V and 6 bases at J, with 12 bases in the middle. The CDR3 totals 14 residues. The V gene's germline CDR1 is SGHRS and CDR2 YFSETQ. CDR3 in DNA: TGCGCCAGCAGCTGGTCCCAGTCCGCCGGGGAGCTGTTTTTT. Its protein is CASSWSQSAGELFF.

The chain links TRBV30 to TRBJ2-1, with 11 positions matching TRBD1. The CDR3 loop spans 13 amino acids. Germline CDR1 and CDR2: GTSNPN and SVGIG (reference sequence). V was pared by 2 bases and J by 7 bases, with 1 base of the junction left unmatched. The CDR3 protein is CAWSRDRGNEQFF. For the CDR3, the DNA is TGTGCCTGGAGTAGGGACAGGGGGAATGAGCAGTTCTTC.

The rearrangement uses TRBV27 and TRBJ1-4; a possible D gene is TRBD1 (6 bases). V gave up 5 bases and J gave up 0 bases, with 10 bases separating them. Germline CDR1 and CDR2: MNHEY and SMNVEV (reference sequence). CDR3 length: 15 residues. In nucleotides, the CDR3 is TGTGCCAGCAGTCCCCAGGGGTCAACTAATGAAAAACTGTTTTTT. This encodes CASSPQGSTNEKLFF. Full variable domain (outside the CDR3, taken from reference TRBV27 and TRBJ1-4): EAQVTQNPRYLITVTGKKLTVTCSQNMNHEYMSWYRQDPGLGLRQIYYSMNVEVTDKGDVPEGYKVSRKEKRNFPLILESPSPNQTSLYFCASSPQGSTNEKLFFGSGTQLSVL.

This chain uses TRBV7-2 with TRBJ2-3; 15 bases match TRBD2. The CDR3 extends over 17 amino acids. With 5 bases clipped from V and 3 bases from J, the junction kept 6 bases outside the gene matches. Germline CDR1 reads SGHTA; CDR2 reads FQGNSA. The CDR3 loop is CASSLYGLAGGTDTQYF. CDR3 nucleotide sequence: TGTGCCAGCAGCCTATACGGACTAGCGGGGGGGACAGATACGCAGTATTTT.

This clone was detected a few times. The genes are TRBV10-3 and TRBJ1-2; TRBD1 matches 7 bases. CDR1 is ENHRY, CDR2 SYGVKD, per germline. This CDR3 region has 15 residues. J gave up 7 bases and V 0 bases, and 8 bases lay outside the gene matches. The CDR3 loop reads CAISESDRRLGGYTF. The CDR3 nucleotides are TGTGCCATCAGTGAGTCGGACAGGCGGTTGGGTGGCTACACCTTC.

This clone was seen a few times. The rearrangement links TRBV2 to TRBJ1-1; D is perhaps TRBD1 (5 bases). The ends were cut back, 7 bases at V and 4 bases at J, with 13 bases in the middle. This CDR3 has 13 amino acids. Germline CDR1 and CDR2: SNHLY and FYNNEI. The CDR3 here is CASTGAGGTEAFF. CDR3 DNA: TGTGCCAGCACTGGGGCTGGAGGCACTGAAGCTTTCTTT.

This chain uses TRBV28 with TRBJ2-7; TRBD1 might be the D (5 bases). Germline CDR1 reads MDHEN; CDR2 reads SYDVKM. V was pared by 5 bases and J by 2 bases, with 16 bases between. The CDR3 sequence is 15 residues long. CDR3 region: CASSLPQGTPYEQYF. The CDR3 DNA is TGTGCCAGCAGTCTCCCTCAGGGTACCCCCTACGAGCAGTACTTC. Filled out from reference TRBV28 and TRBJ2-7, the complete variable domain reads DVKVTQSSRYLVKRTGEKVFLECVQDMDHENMFWYRQDPGLGLRLIYFSYDVKMKEKGDIPEGYSVSREKKERFSLILESASTNQTSMYLCASSLPQGTPYEQYFGPGTRLTVT.

The chain links TRBV29-1 to TRBJ1-1; perhaps TRBD1 as D (6 bases). CDR1 and CDR2 (germline): SQVTM, ANQGSEA. Trimming stripped 2 bases from V and 5 bases from J, with 15 bases between. The CDR3 has 14 residues. CDR3 region: CSVELGAQDTEAFF. CDR3 DNA sequence: TGCAGCGTTGAATTGGGGGCGCAGGATACTGAAGCTTTCTTT.

This chain connects TRBV19 to TRBJ2-3; 9 bases map to TRBD2. V was clipped by 2 bases and J by 0 bases; unmatched bases: 6. The germline V gene encodes CDR1 LNHDA and CDR2 SQIVND (reference sequence). This CDR3 spans 17 amino acids. The CDR3 reads CASSIRASGTSTDTQYF. The CDR3 DNA reads TGTGCCAGTAGTATACGGGCTAGCGGGACTAGCACAGATACGCAGTATTTT.

The chain combines TRBV5-1 with TRBJ2-1; 11 bases are shared with TRBD2. The length of the CDR3 is 15 residues. The V and J ends lost 4 bases and 2 bases, in that order; junction bases with no gene match: 2. Germline-derived CDR1 and CDR2 are SGHRS and YFSETQ. The CDR3 is CASSAGLAAYNEQFF. The CDR3 DNA reads TGCGCCAGCAGCGCGGGACTAGCGGCCTACAATGAGCAGTTCTTC.